These 5 T cell receptor beta chains came from one sample sequenced in a study of cytomegalovirus exposure and HLA in healthy donors. The PCR had 60 Vbeta and 13 Jbeta primers. This table comes from immunoSEQ multiplex PCR, and its TCRdb copy is limited to in-frame clones, with some not included. The ten top clones account for around 1.1%, within a sample of approximately 80,000 clones. The sample comprised PBMCs. These receptors originate from a woman in her 30s in good health and CMV-seronegative.

The V and J genes are TRBV5-1 and TRBJ2-1, with D perhaps TRBD2 (5 bases). The germline V and J ends were trimmed by 7 bases and 6 bases, with 17 bases remaining between them. This CDR3 is 14 amino acids long. CDR1 is SGHRS, CDR2 YFSETQ, per germline. Here the CDR3 reads CASHRERVINEQFF. CDR3 nucleotides: TGCGCCAGCCACCGGGAAAGGGTCATCAATGAGCAGTTCTTC.

The rearrangement links TRBV18 to TRBJ1-1; a possible D gene is TRBD1 (5 bases). The germline V gene encodes CDR1 KGHSH and CDR2 LQKENI. This CDR3 contains 17 residues. The V end was cut by 3 bases, the J end by 0 bases, with 17 bases between. The CDR3 region is CASSPMGRGIMNTEAFF. The CDR3 nucleotides are TGTGCCAGCTCACCCATGGGGCGCGGGATAATGAACACTGAAGCTTTCTTT.

The chain employs TRBV27 and TRBJ1-6; D is unresolved. Trimming took 6 bases from V and 0 from J, leaving 9 bases between them. From germline, CDR1 is MNHEY and CDR2 SMNVEV (reference sequence). CDR3 length equals 15 residues. CDR3 in DNA: TGTGCCAGCAGGGAGGACCTCTCCTATAATTCACCCCTCCACTTT. Its translation: CASREDLSYNSPLHF.

The rearrangement joins TRBV4-1 to TRBJ2-3, with a possible D match to TRBD1 (7 bases). This CDR3 comprises 18 residues. The germline V gene encodes CDR1 MGHRA and CDR2 YSYEKL. Deletions cut 1 base from V and 5 bases from J, with 22 bases between. The CDR3 DNA follows: TGCGCCAGCAGCCAAGCACGAAGCGGGCGACAGGGAAGAGATACGCAGTATTTT. This sequence encodes CASSQARSGRQGRDTQYF.

This chain uses TRBV6-6 with TRBJ1-2; the D is unclear. V was cut by 6 bases and J by 7 bases, with 21 bases left in between. Per germline, CDR1 MNHNY and CDR2 SVGAGI (reference sequence). This CDR3 has 15 amino acids. The DNA for the CDR3 is TGTGCCAGCAGCCTCCGGGAGACCCAGAGGCGTGGCTACACCTTC. Protein product: CASSLRETQRRGYTF.